The 27 T cell receptor beta chains reported below all come from one sample, sequenced in a study of blood T cell repertoires in COVID-19. Measured with immunoSEQ multiplex PCR; TCRdb has only the in-frame clones, and not every one. The sample consists of hundreds of thousands of clones, approximately 82% of them appearing once. The sequencing input was peripheral blood. The receptors were sampled from a man older than 75 with acute or convalescent COVID-19.

This clone was detected only once. The chain joins TRBV6-1 to TRBJ1-3; tentatively, D is TRBD1 (6 bases). Germline V gives CDR1 MNHNS, CDR2 SASEGT. Trimming cost V 5 bases and J 4 bases, with 18 bases left between them. The CDR3 totals 16 residues. CDR3 in amino acids: CASSKGQPVAGNTIYF. In nucleotides, the CDR3 is TGTGCCAGCAGTAAAGGACAGCCCGTTGCGGGAAACACCATATATTTT.

Points on this clone: Other nucleotide sequences in the sample specify the same CDR3. The chain links TRBV5-4 to TRBJ1-2; D remains unclear. The V end lost 0 bases, the J end lost 0 bases, and 6 bases lay between the germline ends. Per the germline V gene, CDR1 is SGHNT and CDR2 is YYREEE (reference sequence). The CDR3 runs 14 residues. The CDR3 region is CASSLDRANYGYTF. CDR3 nucleotides: TGTGCCAGCAGCTTGGACCGAGCTAACTATGGCTACACCTTC.

The rearrangement joins TRBV24-1 to TRBJ2-1; D might be TRBD1 (6 bases). The ends were cut back, 9 bases at V and 6 bases at J, with 11 bases in the middle. CDR1 is KGHDR and CDR2 is SFDVKD in the germline V gene. CDR3 size: 12 residues. Here the CDR3 reads CATSLRGNEQFF. DNA for the CDR3: TGTGCCACCTCCCTCAGGGGCAATGAGCAGTTCTTC.

This clone was observed a few times. The V and J genes are TRBV19 and TRBJ2-7; D unclear. Germline loops: CDR1 LNHDA, CDR2 SQIVND (reference sequence). CDR3 size: 13 residues. Trimming stripped 5 bases from V and 5 bases from J, with 13 bases between. CDR3 coding DNA: TGTGCCAGTAGTCGCGCGGCGTTGCACGAGCAGTACTTC. Translation gives CASSRAALHEQYF.

The V and J genes are TRBV13 and TRBJ2-3, with 8 positions matching TRBD2. This CDR3 contains 16 residues. Germline lookup yields CDR1 PRHDT and CDR2 FYEKMQ (reference sequence). The J segment lost 0 bases and the V segment lost 6 bases, leaving 8 bases of the junction unmatched. As DNA, the CDR3 is TGTGCCAGCAGATCCGGAAGGACTAGCAGCACAGATACGCAGTATTTT. Encoded protein: CASRSGRTSSTDTQYF. Full variable domain (remainder filled in from reference TRBV13 and TRBJ2-3): AAGVIQSPRHLIKEKRETATLKCYPIPRHDTVYWYQQGPGQDPQFLISFYEKMQSDKGSIPDRFSAQQFSDYHSELNMSSLELGDSALYFCASRSGRTSSTDTQYFGPGTRLTVL.

The chain couples TRBV5-1 to TRBJ2-7; D perhaps matches TRBD1 (6 bases). V shed 4 bases and J shed 1 base, with 15 bases lying between them. Germline loops: CDR1 SGHRS, CDR2 YFSETQ. The CDR3 runs to 15 residues. CDR3: CASSVDPGVSYEQYF. As DNA, the CDR3 is TGCGCCAGCAGCGTCGACCCAGGGGTATCCTACGAGCAGTACTTC. Variable domain in full (rest from reference TRBV5-1 and TRBJ2-7): KAGVTQTPRYLIKTRGQQVTLSCSPISGHRSVSWYQQTPGQGLQFLFEYFSETQRNKGNFPGRFSGRQFSNSRSEMNVSTLELGDSALYLCASSVDPGVSYEQYFGPGTRLTVT.

The CDR3 is CASSMTGLVSGANVLTF. The CDR3 DNA sequence: TGTGCCAGCTCCATGACAGGCCTGGTGAGTGGGGCCAACGTCCTGACTTTC. The rearrangement joins TRBV18 to TRBJ2-6; the D gene is possibly TRBD1 (6 bases). Germline assignment: CDR1 KGHSH and CDR2 LQKENI. The V and J ends lost 6 bases and 3 bases respectively, with 18 bases between them. The CDR3 extends over 17 amino acids.

The V call is TRBV30, the J call TRBJ1-4, with 9 bases that match TRBD1. The length of the CDR3 is 15 residues. Germline loops: CDR1 GTSNPN, CDR2 SVGIG (reference sequence). Trimming cost V 2 bases and J 10 bases; bases outside gene matches: 11. In DNA, the CDR3 is TGTGCCTGGAGTTTCGGTATGGACAGGGGTGTAAAACTGTTTTTT. The encoded protein is CAWSFGMDRGVKLFF.

The chain recombines TRBV6-4 with TRBJ1-4; 7 nucleotides line up with TRBD1. The CDR3 consists of 15 residues. Germline-derived CDR1 and CDR2 are MRHNA and SNTAGT. The V gene end was trimmed by 5 bases and the J gene end by 4 bases; junction bases not matched to a gene: 7. The CDR3 coding sequence is TGTGCCAGCAGTCCCGGAGGGACAGTTAATGAAAAACTGTTTTTT. Translated, it gives CASSPGGTVNEKLFF.

This sequence joins TRBV9 and TRBJ2-1; 7 nucleotides line up with TRBD1. V was clipped by 4 bases and J by 0 bases; unmatched bases: 4. The CDR3 totals 15 residues. Germline CDR1 reads SGDLS; CDR2 reads YYNGEE. The CDR3, as DNA: TGTGCCAGCAGCACACAGGGGAGCTCCTACAATGAGCAGTTCTTC. It specifies CASSTQGSSYNEQFF.

This rearrangement joins TRBV28 to TRBJ2-7; 8 bases are a match to TRBD1. Looked up from germline, CDR1 is MDHEN and CDR2 is SYDVKM. This CDR3 spans 14 amino acids. The junction had 5 bases not matched to a gene; V was cut back by 7 bases and J by 0 bases. The CDR3 sequence is CASKTGQGSYEQYF. CDR3 coding DNA: TGTGCCAGCAAAACCGGACAGGGCTCCTACGAGCAGTACTTC.

V gene TRBV30 combines with J gene TRBJ1-4; D possibly corresponds to TRBD1 (5 bases). Germline V lookup: CDR1 GTSNPN, CDR2 SVGIG (reference sequence). This CDR3 comprises 16 residues. Trimming pared 0 bases from V and 7 bases from J, leaving 18 bases between. Here the CDR3 reads CAWSVLPGTGGEKLFF. CDR3 DNA: TGTGCCTGGAGTGTACTTCCGGGAACGGGGGGTGAAAAACTGTTTTTT.

V is TRBV5-4 and J is TRBJ2-1, with 8 bases identical to TRBD2. V lost 6 bases and J lost 0; bases outside the gene matches: 8. This CDR3 contains 16 residues. The germline V gene encodes CDR1 SGHNT and CDR2 YYREEE (reference sequence). The CDR3, as DNA: TGTGCCAGCACCGCATCGGGAGGGAGCTCCTACAATGAGCAGTTCTTC. As protein: CASTASGGSSYNEQFF.

The V call is TRBV23-1, the J call TRBJ2-7; 13 bases match TRBD2. TRBV23-1 is placed among ORFs of uncertain function. There are 15 residues in the CDR3. Unmatched junction bases numbered 7, after V lost 8 bases and J lost 3 bases. The CDR3 loop is CASPGTSGTYYEQYF. CDR3 DNA sequence: TGCGCCAGCCCCGGGACTAGCGGGACTTACTACGAGCAGTACTTC.

The chain has TRBV10-2 and TRBJ2-1; D unclear. Germline CDR1 and CDR2: WSHSY and SAAADI. V gave up 3 bases and J gave up 9 bases, with 9 bases separating them. The CDR3 extends over 12 amino acids. The CDR3 DNA reads as TGCGCCAGCAGTGACCCACCCAGTGAGCAGTTCTTC. This gives the protein CASSDPPSEQFF.

The chain employs TRBV5-1 and TRBJ2-1; 11 bases fit TRBD2. CDR1 is SGHRS and CDR2 is YFSETQ in the germline V gene. There are 14 residues in the CDR3. Trimming took 1 base from V and 9 from J; bases not matched to a gene: 3. The DNA for the CDR3 is TGCGCCAGCAGCTTGCCACTAGCGGGGGCTGAGCAGTTCTTC. As protein: CASSLPLAGAEQFF. The full variable domain, rest sourced from reference TRBV5-1 and TRBJ2-1, is KAGVTQTPRYLIKTRGQQVTLSCSPISGHRSVSWYQQTPGQGLQFLFEYFSETQRNKGNFPGRFSGRQFSNSRSEMNVSTLELGDSALYLCASSLPLAGAEQFFGPGTRLTVL.

This sequence joins TRBV3-1 (or the pseudogene TRBV3-2) and TRBJ2-3, with D possibly being TRBD1 (5 bases). Germline CDR1 reads LGHDT; CDR2 reads YNNKEL (reference sequence). The CDR3 covers 16 residues. V lost 4 bases and J lost 9, with 23 bases in between. The chain's CDR3 is CASSPDHRPTSETQYF. The CDR3 DNA follows: TGTGCCAGCAGCCCCGACCACAGGCCTACATCTGAGACGCAGTATTTT.

The chain employs TRBV19 and TRBJ2-2, with D possibly being TRBD1 (5 bases). Trimming cost V 5 bases and J 6 bases, with 16 bases left between them. The CDR3 is 15 residues long. Looked up from germline, CDR1 is LNHDA and CDR2 is SQIVND (reference sequence). This chain's CDR3 is CASSPQPRVPGELFF. As DNA, the CDR3 is TGTGCCAGTAGTCCACAGCCCAGGGTCCCCGGGGAGCTGTTTTTT.

The rearrangement uses TRBV18 and TRBJ2-7; TRBD1 agrees at 11 bases. The junction had 3 bases not matched to a gene; V was cut back by 5 bases and J by 3 bases. The CDR3 is 14 amino acids. CDR1 KGHSH and CDR2 LQKENI come from the germline V gene. The CDR3 coding sequence is TGTGCCAGCTCAGAGGGACAGGGGGACTACGAGCAGTACTTC. Its translation is CASSEGQGDYEQYF.

Written as DNA, the CDR3 is TGTGCCAGCAGACGGGACTCGCACTATGGCTACACCTTC. Its protein product is CASRRDSHYGYTF. The chain uses TRBV28 and TRBJ1-2; D is possibly TRBD1 (5 bases). The CDR3 has 13 amino acids. Trimming took off 6 bases at V and 3 bases at J, with 11 bases between the two ends. Germline V gene sequence: CDR1 MDHEN, CDR2 SYDVKM.

This clone was observed a single time. This rearrangement joins TRBV5-6 to TRBJ1-4; D perhaps matches TRBD1 (5 bases). CDR1 is SGHDT, CDR2 YYEEEE, per germline. The CDR3 spans 14 residues. V shed 1 base and J shed 5 bases, with 9 bases lying between them. CDR3 bases: TGTGCCAGCAGCTTGTTCGCAGGGAATGAAAAACTGTTTTTT. It encodes CASSLFAGNEKLFF. Full variable domain (rest looked up from reference TRBV5-6 and TRBJ1-4): DAGVTQSPTHLIKTRGQQVTLRCSPKSGHDTVSWYQQALGQGPQFIFQYYEEEERQRGNFPDRFSGHQFPNYSSELNVNALLLGDSALYLCASSLFAGNEKLFFGSGTQLSVL.

The CDR3 nucleotides read TGTGCCAGCAGAACTAGCGGAGAGAACACCGGGGAGCTGTTTTTT. Encoded protein: CASRTSGENTGELFF. The chain has TRBV28 and TRBJ2-2; 8 positions agree with TRBD2. CDR1 and CDR2 from the germline V gene are MDHEN and SYDVKM. The V gene end was trimmed by 6 bases and the J gene end by 1 base; junction bases not matched to a gene: 4. This CDR3 is 15 amino acids long.

CDR3 DNA sequence: TGTGCCAGCAGCCCAGCCGGGATGGGTGGCTACACCTTC. It encodes CASSPAGMGGYTF. The V and J genes are TRBV7-9 and TRBJ1-2; no reliable D call. The CDR3 is made up of 13 amino acids. V shed 5 bases and J shed 7 bases, with 14 bases lying between them. Germline values: CDR1 SEHNR, CDR2 FQNEAQ (reference sequence).

This clone was detected only a few times. CDR3 sequence reads: CASSSTGTDTQYF. The CDR3 nucleotides read TGTGCCAGCAGCTCTACAGGCACAGATACGCAGTATTTT. The rearrangement joins TRBV5-4 to TRBJ2-3; unclear D gene. With 3 bases removed from V and 1 base from J, the gap between germline ends came to 6 bases. Germline CDR1 reads SGHNT; CDR2 reads YYREEE (reference sequence). This CDR3 has 13 residues. Drawing the rest from reference TRBV5-4 and TRBJ2-3, the complete variable domain is ETGVTQSPTHLIKTRGQQVTLRCSSQSGHNTVSWYQQALGQGPQFIFQYYREEENGRGNFPPRFSGLQFPNYSSELNVNALELDDSALYLCASSSTGTDTQYFGPGTRLTVL.

For the CDR3, the DNA is TGTGCCACCAGCATTGAGGCGGGGACCCAGTACTTC. Amino acids: CATSIEAGTQYF. V is TRBV15 and J is TRBJ2-5, with D perhaps TRBD2 (5 bases). V was trimmed by 4 bases and J by 7 bases, leaving 10 bases between them. CDR3 length equals 12 residues. CDR1 LNHNV and CDR2 YYDKDF come from the germline V gene (reference sequence).

In this sample, this clone turned up a few times. The V and J genes are TRBV6-2 or TRBV6-3 and TRBJ2-7; 9 bases fit TRBD1. CDR1 is MNHEY and CDR2 is SVGEGT in the germline V gene. The trim removed 2 bases at V and 6 bases at J, leaving 8 bases unmatched. The CDR3 sequence is 15 residues long. CDR3 loop: CASSYGTGRNREQYF. In DNA form, the CDR3 reads TGTGCCAGCAGTTACGGGACAGGGAGAAATCGCGAGCAGTACTTC.

The chain combines TRBV18 with TRBJ2-5; 9 bases align to TRBD1. Looked up from germline, CDR1 is KGHSH and CDR2 is LQKENI. CDR3 length: 15 amino acids. The V and J ends lost 4 bases and 1 base, in that order; junction bases with no gene match: 4. The CDR3 protein is CASSLGTGPQETQYF. The CDR3 DNA sequence: TGTGCCAGCTCACTCGGGACAGGGCCCCAAGAGACCCAGTACTTC. The complete variable domain, with remaining parts taken from reference TRBV18 and TRBJ2-5, reads NAGVMQNPRHLVRRRGQEARLRCSPMKGHSHVYWYRQLPEEGLKFMVYLQKENIIDESGMPKERFSAEFPKEGPSILRIQQVVRGDSAAYFCASSLGTGPQETQYFGPGTRLLVL.